This T cell receptor (beta chain) emerged from a study of beta chain features in type 1 diabetes. Findings and limits, study-wide: In all four CD4+ subsets, TCRB CDR3 length was significantly, moderately reduced in type 1 diabetes. Compared with healthy donors, patients appeared to share more similar naive, central memory and regulatory TCRB repertoires.

The whole isolated RNA underwent reverse transcription, so sequencing captured expressed TCRB transcripts. The average output of naive, central memory and regulatory T cell samples was 3 million to 4 million reads. Using immunoSEQ multiplex PCR, the repertoire was profiled, and TCRdb retains in-frame clones only, with some absent. The table records fewer than 350,000 clones, approximately 15% of them present only once. A CD45RO/CCR7/CD25/CD127/CD95/CD27 panel sorted naive, central memory, regulatory and stem cell-like memory CD4+ cells. In this sample, this clone turned up a few times. As yet, its antigen is unknown. CDR1 MDHEN and CDR2 SYDVKM come from the germline V gene. Trimming removed 2 bases at V and 4 bases at J, with 9 bases between. This CDR3 is built from 14 residues.

Sequencing was done on a sample of naive CD4+ T cells from blood. The V and J genes are TRBV28 and TRBJ1-5; TRBD1 might be the D (5 bases). The clonotype comes from a man between 18 and 35 years old with type 1 diabetes. The CDR3 loop reads CASSLRRANQPQHF. The DNA of the CDR3 is TGTGCCAGCAGTTTACGCAGGGCGAATCAGCCCCAGCATTTT.